Shown below are 15 T cell receptor beta chains from a single sample sequenced in a study of blood T cells in healthy people across ages (dated by TCRdb to the mid-2010s). The library relied on 5' RACE. Sequencing was carried out with an Illumina HiSeq 2500. A second PCR of 7 to 11 cycles was run with a J-beta primer mix and a sample-barcoded 5' primer. TCRdb reworked the public reads: Q25 trimming with fastp, MiXCR clone assembly, productive beta chains retained. Merged by CDR3 protein, the rows form single entries marked with the most common genes and DNA. This sample is represented by hundreds of thousands of distinct CDR3 sequences; more than 40% of them were singletons. 30% to 35% of the sample goes to the ten largest clones. Sequenced input: blood. The receptor set was obtained from an older woman in good health.

On this clonotype itself: A much more abundant neighbour one base away suggests this may be a read error. V usage is TRBV6-2 or TRBV6-3 and J usage is TRBJ2-7; perhaps TRBD1 as D (6 bases). Trimming cost V 4 bases and J 9 bases, with 13 bases left between them. The CDR3 extends over 12 amino acids. CDR1 and CDR2 (germline): MNHEY, SVGEGT. The DNA for the CDR3 is TGTGCCAGCAGTTCGCAGGGCAGGGGGCAGTACTTC. Protein sequence: CASSSQGRGQYF.

This chain uses TRBV11-2 with TRBJ1-1; D unclear. V shed 1 base and J shed 4 bases, with 10 bases lying between them. The CDR3 length is 14 residues. Germline CDR1 and CDR2: SGHAT and FQNNGV. CDR3: CASSLVAGSTEAFF. Written as DNA, the CDR3 is TGTGCCAGCAGCTTAGTTGCCGGAAGCACTGAAGCTTTCTTT.

The chain combines TRBV7-2 with TRBJ2-3; perhaps TRBD1 as D (6 bases). In germline, CDR1 is SGHTA, CDR2 FQGNSA. Trimming removed 6 bases from V and 5 bases from J, with 21 bases in between. The CDR3 has 16 amino acids. The CDR3 here is CASSQSGGVGRDTQYF. CDR3 nucleotide sequence: TGTGCCAGCAGTCAAAGTGGGGGCGTGGGAAGAGATACGCAGTATTTT.

The rearrangement links TRBV29-1 to TRBJ2-1; 14 bases map to TRBD2. The CDR3 consists of 14 residues. V lost 6 bases to trimming and J lost 8 bases; unmatched junction nucleotides: 6. From germline, CDR1 is SQVTM and CDR2 ANQGSEA. The CDR3 region has the DNA TGCAGCGTGGCCGGGACTAGCGGGAGTGATGAGCAGTTCTTC. Protein sequence: CSVAGTSGSDEQFF.

This clonotype appeared once. No conserved phenylalanine or tryptophan ends this CDR3, so it is likely a read error. This sequence joins TRBV12-3 or TRBV12-4 and TRBJ2-3; D remains ambiguous. V was cut by 8 bases and J by 0 bases, with 9 bases left in between. The CDR3 runs 13 residues. The DNA of the CDR3 is TGTGCCAGCGGCCCCGCTAGCACAGATACGCAGTATTCT. Its protein product is CASGPASTDTQYS.

The chain recombines TRBV20-1 with TRBJ2-2; 8 bases are shared with TRBD2. Germline CDR1 and CDR2: DFQATT and SNEGSKA (reference sequence). This CDR3 region has 16 residues. V shed 0 bases and J 5 bases; nucleotides not matched to a gene: 8. CDR3: CSARDEGLELTGELFF. The CDR3 DNA follows: TGCAGTGCTAGAGATGAGGGACTAGAACTAACCGGGGAGCTGTTTTTT.

This clonotype was seen only a few times. The chain joins TRBV4-2 to TRBJ2-5, with a tentative D call TRBD1 (5 bases). The CDR3 is made up of 17 amino acids. Germline lookup yields CDR1 LGHNA and CDR2 YNFKEQ. Trimming took off 4 bases at V and 5 bases at J, with 23 bases between the two ends. The CDR3 DNA is TGTGCCAGCAGCCCCTCTTCCAGGGCTGATGGTGGGGAGACCCAGTACTTC. Translated, it gives CASSPSSRADGGETQYF.

V gene TRBV9 combines with J gene TRBJ1-1, with no clear D. Trimming took off 3 bases at V and 2 bases at J, with 11 bases between the two ends. This CDR3 is built from 14 residues. Germline values: CDR1 SGDLS, CDR2 YYNGEE. The CDR3 here is CASSEGAGNTEAFF. The CDR3 DNA sequence: TGTGCCAGCAGCGAAGGAGCAGGTAACACTGAAGCTTTCTTT.

The chain employs TRBV12-3 or TRBV12-4 and TRBJ2-5; D is possibly TRBD2 (6 bases). The V end was cut by 4 bases, the J end by 4 bases, with 13 bases between. There are 14 residues in the CDR3. This chain's CDR3 is CASSSQMGGETQYF. The CDR3 DNA reads TGTGCCAGCAGTTCCCAGATGGGGGGAGAGACCCAGTACTTC.

This clonotype was seen just once. This chain uses TRBV7-9 with TRBJ2-1, with TRBD2 identical over 9 bases. With 2 bases clipped from V and 5 bases from J, the junction kept 13 bases outside the gene matches. This CDR3 spans 18 amino acids. Germline CDR1 SEHNR, CDR2 FQNEAQ (reference sequence). CDR3: CASSLSRGRAISNNEQFF. CDR3 nucleotide sequence: TGTGCCAGCAGCTTATCTCGCGGGAGGGCCATTAGTAACAATGAGCAGTTCTTC.

This clonotype came up many times. In DNA form, the CDR3 reads TGTGCCAGCAGCTTAGCACAGGGATATGGCTACACCTTC. Translated: CASSLAQGYGYTF. The chain carries TRBV7-2 and TRBJ1-2, with D possibly being TRBD1 (6 bases). This CDR3 comprises 13 residues. CDR1 SGHTA and CDR2 FQGNSA come from the germline V gene. The V end was cut by 0 bases, the J end by 5 bases, with 7 bases between.

This clonotype was counted between two and nine times. The genes are TRBV4-2 and TRBJ2-7; 7 nucleotides agree with TRBD1. Germline trimming cut 1 base from V and 2 bases from J; bases unmatched to any gene: 8. The length of the CDR3 is 16 residues. Germline CDR1 LGHNA, CDR2 YNFKEQ. CDR3 sequence (DNA): TGTGCCAGCAGCCAAGGATACAGGGGCATGACCTACGAGCAGTACTTC. Its protein is CASSQGYRGMTYEQYF.

The chain links TRBV27 to TRBJ2-2; 16 bases align to TRBD2. V shed 9 bases, J shed 5 bases, and the junction held 12 bases outside the gene matches. Germline values: CDR1 MNHEY, CDR2 SMNVEV (reference sequence). This CDR3 has 18 amino acids. This CDR3 reads CASTPGLAGGPGTGELFF. CDR3 nucleotide sequence: TGTGCCAGTACCCCGGGACTAGCGGGAGGGCCGGGGACCGGGGAGCTGTTTTTT.

A word on this clonotype: One end of the junction varies from germline; a read error may be responsible. The chain uses TRBV18 and TRBJ2-4, with 7 bases lining up with TRBD2. The CDR3 sequence is 15 residues long. Germline V CDR1 and CDR2: KGHSH, LQKENI. CDR3 nucleotide sequence: TGTGCCTGCTCACCGGCCGGGACTTCCCGGCGGGAGCAGTACTTC. As protein: CACSPAGTSRREQYF. Based on the CDR3 plus reference TRBV18 and TRBJ2-4, the full variable domain is NAGVMQNPRHLVRRRGQEARLRCSPMKGHSHVYWYRQLPEEGLKFMVYLQKENIIDESGMPKERFSAEFPKEGPSILRIQQVVRGDSAAYFCACSPAGTSRREQYFGAGTRLSVL.

V and J are TRBV28 and TRBJ2-5; D might be TRBD1 or TRBD2, each matching 6 bases. V was pared by 5 bases and J by 4 bases, with 20 bases between. In germline, CDR1 is MDHEN, CDR2 SYDVKM. The CDR3 covers 16 residues. CDR3: CASSLSGALGGETQYF. CDR3 in DNA: TGTGCCAGCAGTCTTTCGGGGGCGCTTGGGGGAGAGACCCAGTACTTC.